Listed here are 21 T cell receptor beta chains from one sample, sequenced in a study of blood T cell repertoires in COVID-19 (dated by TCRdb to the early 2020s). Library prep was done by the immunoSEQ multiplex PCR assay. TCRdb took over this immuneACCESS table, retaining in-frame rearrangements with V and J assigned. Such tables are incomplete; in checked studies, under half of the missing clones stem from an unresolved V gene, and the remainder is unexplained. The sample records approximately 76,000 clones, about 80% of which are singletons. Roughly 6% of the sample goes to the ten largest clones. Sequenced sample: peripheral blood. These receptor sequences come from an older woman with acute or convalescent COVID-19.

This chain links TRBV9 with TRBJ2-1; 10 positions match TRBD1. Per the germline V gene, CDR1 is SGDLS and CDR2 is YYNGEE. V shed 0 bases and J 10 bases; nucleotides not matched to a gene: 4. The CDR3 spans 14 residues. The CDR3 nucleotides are TGTGCCAGCAGCGTAGGACAGGGGGCATGGGAGCAGTTCTTC. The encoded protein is CASSVGQGAWEQFF. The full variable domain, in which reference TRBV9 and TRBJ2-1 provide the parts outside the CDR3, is DSGVTQTPKHLITATGQRVTLRCSPRSGDLSVYWYQQSLDQGLQFLIQYYNGEERAKGNILERFSAQQFPDLHSELNLSSLELGDSALYFCASSVGQGAWEQFFGPGTRLTVL.

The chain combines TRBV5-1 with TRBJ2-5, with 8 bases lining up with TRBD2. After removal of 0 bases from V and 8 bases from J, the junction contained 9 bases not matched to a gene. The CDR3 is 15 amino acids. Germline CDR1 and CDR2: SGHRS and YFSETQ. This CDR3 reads CASSLESSGPSTQYF. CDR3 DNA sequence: TGCGCCAGCAGCTTGGAGTCTAGCGGGCCGTCTACCCAGTACTTC.

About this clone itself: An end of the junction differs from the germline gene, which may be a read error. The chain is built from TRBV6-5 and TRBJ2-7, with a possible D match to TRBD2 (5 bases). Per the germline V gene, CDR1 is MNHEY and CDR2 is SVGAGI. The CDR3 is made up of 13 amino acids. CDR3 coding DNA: TGTGCCAGCAGTTCGCGGACGGGGTACGAGCAATACTTC. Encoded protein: CASSSRTGYEQYF.

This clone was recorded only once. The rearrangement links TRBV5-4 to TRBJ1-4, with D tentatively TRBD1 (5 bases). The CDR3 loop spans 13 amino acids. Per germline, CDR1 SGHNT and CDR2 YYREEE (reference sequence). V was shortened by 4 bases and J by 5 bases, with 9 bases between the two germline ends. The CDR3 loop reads CASSPQGNEKLFF. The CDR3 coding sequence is TGTGCCAGCAGCCCTCAGGGAAATGAAAAACTGTTTTTT.

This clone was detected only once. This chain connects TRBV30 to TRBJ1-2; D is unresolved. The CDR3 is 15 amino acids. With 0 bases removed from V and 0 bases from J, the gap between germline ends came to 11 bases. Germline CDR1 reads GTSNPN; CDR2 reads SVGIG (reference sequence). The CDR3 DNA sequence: TGTGCCTGGAGTGTATCAGGATGGACTAACTATGGCTACACCTTC. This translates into CAWSVSGWTNYGYTF.

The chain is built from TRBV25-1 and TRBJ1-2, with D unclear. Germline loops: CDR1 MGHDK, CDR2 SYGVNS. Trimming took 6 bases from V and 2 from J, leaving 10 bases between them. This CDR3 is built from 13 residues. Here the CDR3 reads CASSLKRNYGYTF. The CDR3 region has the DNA TGTGCCAGCAGCCTAAAACGAAACTATGGCTACACCTTC.

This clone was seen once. The CDR3 sequence is CASQLGDWGREQYF. The DNA for the CDR3 is TGTGCCAGCCAACTGGGGGACTGGGGTAGGGAGCAGTACTTC. V and J are TRBV6-5 and TRBJ2-7, with D maybe TRBD2 (6 bases). CDR1 is MNHEY, CDR2 SVGAGI, per germline. V lost 8 bases, J lost 7 bases, and 21 bases lay in between. This CDR3 has 14 residues.

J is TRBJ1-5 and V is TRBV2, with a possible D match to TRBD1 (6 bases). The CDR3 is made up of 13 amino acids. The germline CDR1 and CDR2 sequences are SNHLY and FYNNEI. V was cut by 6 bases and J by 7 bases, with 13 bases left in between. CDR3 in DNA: TGTGCCAGCAGGGGGGCAGGGATGCAGCCCCAGCATTTT. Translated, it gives CASRGAGMQPQHF. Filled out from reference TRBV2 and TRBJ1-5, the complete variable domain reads EPEVTQTPSHQVTQMGQEVILRCVPISNHLYFYWYRQILGQKVEFLVSFYNNEISEKSEIFDDQFSVERPDGSNFTLKIRSTKLEDSAMYFCASRGAGMQPQHFGDGTRLSIL.

CDR3: CASSTPTGGNNSPLHF. Written as DNA, the CDR3 is TGTGCCAGCAGCACCCCGACAGGGGGCAATAATTCACCCCTCCACTTT. V and J are TRBV11-2 and TRBJ1-6; 10 bases fit TRBD1. The CDR3 contains 16 residues. V was pared by 5 bases and J by 5 bases, with 6 bases of the junction left unmatched. Germline CDR1 SGHAT, CDR2 FQNNGV.

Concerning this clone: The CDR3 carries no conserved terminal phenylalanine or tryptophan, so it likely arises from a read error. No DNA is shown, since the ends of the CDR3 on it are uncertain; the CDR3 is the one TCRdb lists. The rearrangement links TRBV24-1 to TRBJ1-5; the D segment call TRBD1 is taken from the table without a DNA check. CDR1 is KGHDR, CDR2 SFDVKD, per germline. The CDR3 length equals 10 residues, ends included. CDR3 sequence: CATSEGDRGS.

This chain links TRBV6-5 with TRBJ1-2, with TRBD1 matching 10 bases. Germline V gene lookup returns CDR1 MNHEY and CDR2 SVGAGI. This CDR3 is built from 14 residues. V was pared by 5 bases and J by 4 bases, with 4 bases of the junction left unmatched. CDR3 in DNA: TGTGCCAGCAGTCCGGACAGGGGGGGCTATGGCTACACCTTC. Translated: CASSPDRGGYGYTF.

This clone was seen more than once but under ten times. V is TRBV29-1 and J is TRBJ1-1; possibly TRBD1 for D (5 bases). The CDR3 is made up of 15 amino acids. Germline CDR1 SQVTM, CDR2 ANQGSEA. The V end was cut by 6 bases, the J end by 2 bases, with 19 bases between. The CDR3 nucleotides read TGCAGCGTGGGGGGGGTAGGTGGTGTCAACACTGAAGCTTTCTTT. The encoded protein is CSVGGVGGVNTEAFF.

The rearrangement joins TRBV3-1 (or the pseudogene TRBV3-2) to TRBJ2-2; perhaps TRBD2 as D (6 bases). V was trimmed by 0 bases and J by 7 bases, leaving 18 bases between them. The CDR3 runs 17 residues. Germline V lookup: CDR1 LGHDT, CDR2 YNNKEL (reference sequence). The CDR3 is CASSQDRRGEQGGELFF. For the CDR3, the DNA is TGTGCCAGCAGCCAAGATAGGAGGGGCGAGCAGGGCGGGGAGCTGTTTTTT.

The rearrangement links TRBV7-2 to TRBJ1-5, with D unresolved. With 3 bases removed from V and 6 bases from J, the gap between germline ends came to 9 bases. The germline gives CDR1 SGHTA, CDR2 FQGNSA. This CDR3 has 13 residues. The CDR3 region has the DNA TGTGCCAGCAGCTTTGATATTAGTCAGCCCCAGCATTTT. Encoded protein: CASSFDISQPQHF.

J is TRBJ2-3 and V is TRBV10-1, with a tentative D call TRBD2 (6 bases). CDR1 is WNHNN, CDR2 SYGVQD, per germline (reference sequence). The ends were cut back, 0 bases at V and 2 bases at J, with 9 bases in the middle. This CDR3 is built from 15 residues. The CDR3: CASSESRGFTDTQYF. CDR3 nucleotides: TGCGCCAGCAGTGAGTCGCGGGGATTCACAGATACGCAGTATTTT.

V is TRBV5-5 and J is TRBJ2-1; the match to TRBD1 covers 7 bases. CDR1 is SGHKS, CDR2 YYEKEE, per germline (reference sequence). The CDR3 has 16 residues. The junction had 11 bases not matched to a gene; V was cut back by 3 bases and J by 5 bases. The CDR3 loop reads CASSSTRQGRDNEQFF. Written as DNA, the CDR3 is TGTGCCAGCAGCTCGACCAGACAGGGCCGCGACAATGAGCAGTTCTTC.

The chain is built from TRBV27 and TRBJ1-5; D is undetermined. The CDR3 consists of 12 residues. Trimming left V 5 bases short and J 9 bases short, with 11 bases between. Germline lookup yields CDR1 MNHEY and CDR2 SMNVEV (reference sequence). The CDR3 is CASSLKGGPQHF. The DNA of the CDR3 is TGTGCCAGCAGTCTCAAGGGAGGGCCCCAGCATTTT.

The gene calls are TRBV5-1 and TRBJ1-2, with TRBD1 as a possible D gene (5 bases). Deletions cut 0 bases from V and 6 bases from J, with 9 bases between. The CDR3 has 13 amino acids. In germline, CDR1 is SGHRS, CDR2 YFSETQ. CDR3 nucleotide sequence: TGCGCCAGCAGCTTGGTAGGGGAAGATGGCTACACCTTC. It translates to CASSLVGEDGYTF.

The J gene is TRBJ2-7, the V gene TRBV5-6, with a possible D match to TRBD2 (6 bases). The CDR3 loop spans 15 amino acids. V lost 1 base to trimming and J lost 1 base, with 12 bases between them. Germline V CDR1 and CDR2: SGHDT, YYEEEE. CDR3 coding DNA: TGTGCCAGCAGCTTGATTGTCGGGGGTTCCTACGAGCAGTACTTC. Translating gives CASSLIVGGSYEQYF.

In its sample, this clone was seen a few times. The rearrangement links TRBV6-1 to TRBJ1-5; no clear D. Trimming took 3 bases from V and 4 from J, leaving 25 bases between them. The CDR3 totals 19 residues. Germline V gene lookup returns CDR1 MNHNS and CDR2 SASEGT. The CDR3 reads CASSESGLRGPLRNQPQHF. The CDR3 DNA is TGTGCCAGCAGTGAGAGTGGGCTAAGAGGGCCGCTCAGAAATCAGCCCCAGCATTTT.

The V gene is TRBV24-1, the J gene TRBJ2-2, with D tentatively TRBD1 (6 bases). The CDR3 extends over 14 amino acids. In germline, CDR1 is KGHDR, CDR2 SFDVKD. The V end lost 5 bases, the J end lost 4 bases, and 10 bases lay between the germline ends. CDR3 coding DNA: TGTGCCACCAGTGCCAACAGGGCCACCGGGGAGCTGTTTTTT. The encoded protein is CATSANRATGELFF.